These 5 T cell receptor beta chains share one sample of origin, sequenced in a study of Ad26.COV2.S vaccination and SARS-CoV-2 variants. As to treatment: approximately 18 received Ad26.COV2.S at low or high dose, single or two shots; roughly five received placebo; per-sample allocation not given. Material that was analyzed had been drawn on day 63 after the first vaccine or placebo injection. Using immunoSEQ multiplex PCR, the repertoire was profiled, and TCRdb retains in-frame clones only, with some absent. The sample has approximately 480,000 clones, roughly 89% seen once. Specimen: peripheral blood, collected in a trial of Ad26.COV2.S vaccine versus placebo. These TCRs come from a person aged 18-60 years who received the Ad26.COV2.S COVID-19 vaccine or a placebo.

The gene calls are TRBV27 and TRBJ2-7, with D unclear. CDR3 size: 13 residues. From germline, CDR1 is MNHEY and CDR2 SMNVEV (reference sequence). The germline V and J ends were trimmed by 0 bases and 7 bases, with 10 bases remaining between them. The DNA of the CDR3 is TGTGCCAGCAGTTTATCCGGGTTGGGAGAGCAGTACTTC. Its protein is CASSLSGLGEQYF.

This rearrangement joins TRBV27 to TRBJ1-1; no clear D. Trimming stripped 4 bases from V and 0 bases from J, with 9 bases between. Germline V gene sequence: CDR1 MNHEY, CDR2 SMNVEV (reference sequence). The CDR3 extends over 14 amino acids. CDR3 loop: CASSSSSLNTEAFF. The CDR3 coding sequence is TGTGCCAGCAGTTCCTCTTCCTTGAACACTGAAGCTTTCTTT.

This clone turned up a few times. The rearrangement uses TRBV5-1 and TRBJ2-7; possible D gene TRBD1, 6 bases. Germline values: CDR1 SGHRS, CDR2 YFSETQ. V lost 4 bases, J lost 9 bases, and 11 bases lay in between. The CDR3 totals 11 residues. CDR3: CASSPGTLQYF. The CDR3, as DNA: TGCGCCAGCAGCCCCGGGACATTGCAGTACTTC. Looking up the rest from reference TRBV5-1 and TRBJ2-7 gives the full variable domain: KAGVTQTPRYLIKTRGQQVTLSCSPISGHRSVSWYQQTPGQGLQFLFEYFSETQRNKGNFPGRFSGRQFSNSRSEMNVSTLELGDSALYLCASSPGTLQYFGPGTRLTVT.

There are a few counts of this clone. The chain is built from TRBV19 and TRBJ2-2; D unclear. V shed 5 bases and J shed 6 bases, with 16 bases lying between them. The CDR3 has 15 residues. Germline assignment: CDR1 LNHDA and CDR2 SQIVND (reference sequence). This CDR3 reads CASSPLTRGSGELFF. The CDR3 region has the DNA TGTGCCAGTAGTCCCCTGACCCGCGGCTCCGGGGAGCTGTTTTTT.

This chain uses TRBV28 with TRBJ2-1; 8 bases are a match to TRBD2. The CDR3 has 15 residues. Germline assignment: CDR1 MDHEN and CDR2 SYDVKM. V trimming: 6 bases; J trimming: 3 bases; junction bases outside the gene matches: 7. The CDR3 DNA reads TGTGCCAGCAGCGGAGCGGGAGCAAGCTACAATGAGCAGTTCTTC. Encoded protein: CASSGAGASYNEQFF.